This passage covers 21 T cell receptor beta chains from one sample sequenced in a study of blood T cell repertoires in COVID-19 (TCRdb year 2020). The library was generated by the immunoSEQ multiplex PCR assay. In TCRdb, the immuneACCESS table is reduced to in-frame sequences with V and J assigned. These tables do not hold every clone; where another copy was compared, an unresolved V gene accounts for under half, and the others remain unexplained. The sample yields some 130,000 clones; about 85% were counted once. In total, the top ten clones hold 1.9% of the sample. The sequencing input was peripheral blood. The receptors come from a man aged 65-85 years with acute or convalescent COVID-19.

The chain recombines TRBV5-5 with TRBJ2-1, with TRBD1 identical over 12 bases. Germline CDR1 SGHKS, CDR2 YYEKEE (reference sequence). With V trimmed by 2 bases and J by 8 bases, 5 bases remained unmatched. The CDR3 runs to 15 residues. The CDR3 region has the DNA TGTGCCAGCAGCTTTCGGGACAGGGGGCGTCATGAGCAGTTCTTC. As protein: CASSFRDRGRHEQFF.

This chain joins TRBV6-5 and TRBJ1-3, with unresolved D. V lost 6 bases and J lost 4, with 16 bases in between. Per germline, CDR1 MNHEY and CDR2 SVGAGI. The CDR3 spans 15 residues. This CDR3 is CASRPPRSGGNTIYF. The DNA for the CDR3 is TGTGCCAGCAGGCCCCCCCGTTCAGGAGGAAACACCATATATTTT.

This clone was detected a few times. The chain combines TRBV9 with TRBJ1-4, with D uncertain. This CDR3 has 14 residues. The germline V gene encodes CDR1 SGDLS and CDR2 YYNGEE. The V gene lost 0 bases and the J gene lost 8 bases, with 11 bases spanning the gap. The CDR3 bases are TGTGCCAGCAGCGTAGAATTGGGGAGAGAAAAACTGTTTTTT. It translates to CASSVELGREKLFF.

This clone came up many times. This sequence joins TRBV5-6 and TRBJ1-2; no definite D call. The CDR3 runs to 14 residues. The germline V and J ends were trimmed by 5 bases and 2 bases, with 13 bases remaining between them. Looked up from germline, CDR1 is SGHDT and CDR2 is YYEEEE. CDR3 DNA: TGTGCCAGCAGTTTCGAGGCAAGGAACTATGGCTACACCTTC. Its translation: CASSFEARNYGYTF.

This clone ranks as medium-sized (0.01 to 0.1%). The chain recombines TRBV6-6 with TRBJ1-2, with D possibly being TRBD1 (6 bases). This CDR3 spans 14 amino acids. Trimming stripped 7 bases from V and 4 bases from J, with 16 bases between. Germline CDR1 and CDR2: MNHNY and SVGAGI (reference sequence). The CDR3 DNA reads TGTGCCAGCATCAATCGAGAAGGGGGCTATGGCTACACCTTC. This gives the protein CASINREGGYGYTF.

The CDR3 DNA is TGTGCCAGCAGCCAAGCCGGGGCGGGGGGCGATGAGCAGTTCTTC. Translating gives CASSQAGAGGDEQFF. The rearrangement uses TRBV4-2 and TRBJ2-1; the match to TRBD2 covers 8 bases. With 1 base clipped from V and 8 bases from J, the junction kept 7 bases outside the gene matches. Germline CDR1 is LGHNA and CDR2 is YNFKEQ. This CDR3 has 15 residues.

The chain joins TRBV19 to TRBJ2-1, with a tentative D call TRBD1 (6 bases). Germline CDR1 is LNHDA and CDR2 is SQIVND (reference sequence). The CDR3 extends over 12 amino acids. Trimming took 3 bases from V and 7 from J, leaving 7 bases between them. CDR3 bases: TGTGCCAGTAGTATCAGGGGAAATGAGCAGTTCTTC. Translating it yields CASSIRGNEQFF.

The chain employs TRBV9 and TRBJ2-2; D perhaps matches TRBD2 (7 bases). The CDR3 length is 16 residues. Per the germline V gene, CDR1 is SGDLS and CDR2 is YYNGEE. Deletions cut 1 base from V and 5 bases from J, with 15 bases between. In nucleotides, the CDR3 is TGTGCCAGCAGCGTAATGGGGGGGCCTCGAACCGGGGAGCTGTTTTTT. As protein: CASSVMGGPRTGELFF.

This clone came up once. The chain couples TRBV7-2 to TRBJ1-6; maybe TRBD1 (5 bases). This CDR3 spans 15 amino acids. Germline CDR1 and CDR2: SGHTA and FQGNSA. Trimming left V 6 bases short and J 8 bases short, with 17 bases between. In DNA form, the CDR3 reads TGTGCCAGCAGTTTTTTGGGGCCGGGTGATTCACCCCTCCACTTT. Translation gives CASSFLGPGDSPLHF.

V and J are TRBV9 and TRBJ1-5; perhaps TRBD1 as D (6 bases). V shed 3 bases and J shed 3 bases, with 10 bases lying between them. The CDR3 extends over 14 amino acids. Germline V lookup: CDR1 SGDLS, CDR2 YYNGEE. In DNA, the CDR3 is TGTGCCAGCAGCGGGACAGAGATCAATCAGCCCCAGCATTTT. Residues: CASSGTEINQPQHF.

The chain recombines TRBV6-5 with TRBJ1-1, with TRBD1 matching over 8 bases. The CDR3 is made up of 13 amino acids. After removal of 7 bases from V and 4 bases from J, the junction contained 5 bases not matched to a gene. CDR1 and CDR2 (germline): MNHEY, SVGAGI. In DNA form, the CDR3 reads TGTGCCAGCAAACCGACAGGGGCCACTGAAGCTTTCTTT. Translation gives CASKPTGATEAFF.

The gene calls are TRBV3-1 (or the pseudogene TRBV3-2) and TRBJ2-5; 7 nucleotides line up with TRBD2. The CDR3 spans 13 residues. V was clipped by 6 bases and J by 5 bases; unmatched bases: 6. CDR1 is LGHDT and CDR2 is YNNKEL in the germline V gene (reference sequence). The CDR3 bases are TGTGCCAGCAGGGATGCGGGGGTTGAGACCCAGTACTTC. Amino acids: CASRDAGVETQYF.

This clone was observed a handful of times. This chain uses TRBV10-3 with TRBJ1-1; D is perhaps TRBD1 (6 bases). This CDR3 region has 14 residues. Trimming pared 4 bases from V and 11 bases from J, leaving 20 bases between. Germline assignment: CDR1 ENHRY and CDR2 SYGVKD. CDR3 protein: CAISGGLGARGAFF. The CDR3 DNA sequence: TGTGCCATCAGTGGGGGGCTTGGGGCCCGAGGGGCTTTCTTT.

CDR3 sequence: CASRSLSQGFGYGYTF. CDR3 coding DNA: TGTGCCAGCAGGTCCCTGTCTCAGGGGTTCGGCTATGGCTACACCTTC. This rearrangement joins TRBV28 to TRBJ1-2, with D perhaps matching TRBD1 (6 bases). The CDR3 is 16 amino acids. Germline CDR1 MDHEN, CDR2 SYDVKM. V was clipped by 6 bases and J by 4 bases, with 21 bases between them.

This chain links TRBV11-2 with TRBJ1-6, with a weak D call TRBD1 (6 bases). The ends were cut back, 5 bases at V and 0 bases at J, with 17 bases in the middle. CDR1 is SGHAT and CDR2 is FQNNGV in the germline V gene. The CDR3 is made up of 18 amino acids. CDR3 residues: CASSQEGEYYSYNSPLHF. The CDR3 DNA is TGTGCCAGCAGCCAAGAGGGGGAATATTACTCCTATAATTCACCCCTCCACTTT.

This clone was observed a few times. For the CDR3, the DNA is TGCGCCAGCAGGGAGGAGGGGGAGACCCAGTACTTC. This gives the protein CASREEGETQYF. The V gene is TRBV5-1, the J gene TRBJ2-5; TRBD2 might be the D (6 bases). This CDR3 comprises 12 residues. From germline, CDR1 is SGHRS and CDR2 YFSETQ. V dropped 5 bases and J dropped 5 bases, with 10 bases sitting between them.

The CDR3 DNA is TGTGCCAGCAGCCAAGGCCCCATTCCGGGACAGGGACCATCTTTCTCCTACGAGCAGTACTTC. This codes for CASSQGPIPGQGPSFSYEQYF. The chain couples TRBV3-1 (or the pseudogene TRBV3-2) to TRBJ2-7, with 9 bases that match TRBD1. This CDR3 has 21 residues. The ends lost 1 base at V and 0 bases at J; junction bases unmatched: 19. The V gene's germline CDR1 is LGHDT and CDR2 YNNKEL (reference sequence).

This chain joins TRBV19 and TRBJ2-5, with a weak D call TRBD1 (5 bases). Germline CDR1 is LNHDA and CDR2 is SQIVND (reference sequence). The CDR3 extends over 12 amino acids. Trimming pared 5 bases from V and 5 bases from J, leaving 9 bases between. The CDR3 coding sequence is TGTGCCAGTAGTGCAGGGTGGGAGACCCAGTACTTC. Translated: CASSAGWETQYF.

The V gene is TRBV10-1, the J gene TRBJ2-7; TRBD1 agrees at 12 bases. Germline V gene sequence: CDR1 WNHNN, CDR2 SYGVQD (reference sequence). The CDR3 covers 16 residues. With 4 bases clipped from V and 3 bases from J, the junction kept 7 bases outside the gene matches. The CDR3 spells CASSGYGTGGFYEQYF. CDR3 nucleotides: TGCGCCAGCAGTGGCTACGGGACAGGGGGCTTCTACGAGCAGTACTTC.

This chain uses TRBV7-9 with TRBJ2-2, with 10 nucleotides matching TRBD2. Germline loops: CDR1 SEHNR, CDR2 FQNEAQ (reference sequence). V was pared by 5 bases and J by 8 bases, with 5 bases of the junction left unmatched. This CDR3 contains 14 residues. The CDR3 DNA is TGTGCCAGCAGCCTCGGGACTAGCGTTGGGGAGCTGTTTTTT. Translating it yields CASSLGTSVGELFF.

CDR3 sequence (DNA): TGTGCCAGTAGACAAAGGACAGGATATCGGACTGAAGCTTTCTTT. Its protein is CASRQRTGYRTEAFF. The V gene is TRBV19, the J gene TRBJ1-1; 7 nucleotides agree with TRBD1. Germline V lookup: CDR1 LNHDA, CDR2 SQIVND (reference sequence). V gave up 6 bases and J gave up 5 bases; unmatched junction bases: 12. The CDR3 runs to 15 residues.